The sequence of this TCR beta chain was determined in a study of beta chain features in type 1 diabetes. Study as a whole: Fewer than 140,000,000 sorted cells were examined across all samples.

The investigators reverse transcribed all of the isolated RNA, so they sequenced expressed TCRB transcripts. Naive, central memory and regulatory T cell samples averaged roughly 3.5 million reads. Repertoires were generated with immunoSEQ multiplex PCR, while TCRdb's copy carries only in-frame clones and drops some. The table has approximately 270,000 clones, 13% to 15% seen once. General study points: There was a moderate but significant shortening of TCRB CDR3s in all four CD4+ subsets of Type 1 diabetes patients.

Central memory, naive, regulatory and stem cell-like memory CD4+ cells were sorted by CD45RO/CCR7/CD25/CD127/CD95/CD27. Remarks on this clone: The antigen remains undetermined. Other DNA variants within this sample encode the same CDR3.

Germline trimming cut 3 bases from V and 4 bases from J; bases unmatched to any gene: 4. Germline loops: CDR1 MNHEY, CDR2 SVGAGI. This CDR3 region has 15 residues. The rearrangement uses TRBV6-5 and TRBJ2-2, with 8 bases identical to TRBD2. The source is a young man with type 1 diabetes. The sequenced sample was naive CD4+ T cells from blood. The CDR3 DNA is TGTGCCAGCAGTTATGGTCTAGCGGGCACCGGGGAGCTGTTTTTT. Protein sequence: CASSYGLAGTGELFF.